The entry below describes one TCR beta chain. From blood, roughly 220-550 ng of genomic DNA served as TRB template. The record originates from a study of T and B cells in COVID-19 patients. V dropped 6 bases and J dropped 3; count of bases not matched to a gene: 19. CDR1 is LNHDA and CDR2 is SQIVND in the germline V gene (reference sequence). The length of the CDR3 is 18 residues. BIOMED2 TRB-A/B primer pools were used in multiplex TRB PCR. TCRdb reprocessed the multiplex PCR reads via MiXCR and lists one record per CDR3 protein. Among about 2,900 distinct CDR3 sequences, around a quarter were seen once, and the ten largest hold 25%.

V is TRBV19 and J is TRBJ2-7; 8 bases match TRBD2. Sequencing input: blood. The source is a human donor with active COVID-19. CDR3 coding DNA: TGTGCCAGTAGATCGAGCGGGGGCGGGACACCTGCCATCTACGAGCAGTACTTC. Its translation: CASRSSGGGTPAIYEQYF.